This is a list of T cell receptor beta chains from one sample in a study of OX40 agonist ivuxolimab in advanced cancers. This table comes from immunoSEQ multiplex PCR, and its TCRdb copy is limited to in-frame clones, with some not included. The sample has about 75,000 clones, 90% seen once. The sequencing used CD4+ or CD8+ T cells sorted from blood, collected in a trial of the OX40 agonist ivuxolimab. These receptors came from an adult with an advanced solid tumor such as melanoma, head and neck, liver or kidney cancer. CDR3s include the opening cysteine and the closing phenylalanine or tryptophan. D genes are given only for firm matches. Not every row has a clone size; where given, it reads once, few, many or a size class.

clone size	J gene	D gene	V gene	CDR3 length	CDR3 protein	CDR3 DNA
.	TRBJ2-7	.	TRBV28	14	CASRPVGSQDEQYF	TGTGCCAGCAGGCCGGTTGGCTCCCAGGACGAGCAGTACTTC
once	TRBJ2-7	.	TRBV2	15	CASNPTGSFSNEQYF	TGTGCCAGCAACCCCACAGGGTCGTTCTCCAACGAGCAGTACTTC
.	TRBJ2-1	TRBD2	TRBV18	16	CASSPLAGEDNNEQFF	TGTGCCAGCTCACCGCTAGCGGGAGAAGACAACAATGAGCAGTTCTTC
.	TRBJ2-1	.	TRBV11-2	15	CASSLDRAGYNEQFF	TGTGCCAGCAGCTTAGATCGAGCAGGGTACAATGAGCAGTTCTTC
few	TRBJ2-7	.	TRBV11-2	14	CASSLEVVAYEQYF	TGTGCCAGCAGCTTAGAAGTCGTAGCCTACGAGCAGTACTTC
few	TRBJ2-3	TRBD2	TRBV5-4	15	CASSLKAGGGDTQYF	TGTGCCAGCAGCTTGAAGGCGGGGGGTGGAGATACGCAGTATTTT
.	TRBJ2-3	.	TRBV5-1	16	CASSLVNSRGGDTQYF	TGCGCCAGCAGCTTGGTTAATAGCAGAGGAGGAGATACGCAGTATTTT
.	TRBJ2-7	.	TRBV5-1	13	CASGGGAAYEQYF	TGCGCCAGCGGGGGTGGGGCGGCCTACGAGCAGTACTTC
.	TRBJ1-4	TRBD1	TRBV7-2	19	CASSSLQGVIVPTNEKLFF	TGTGCCAGCAGCTCGTTACAGGGGGTAATCGTCCCAACTAATGAAAAACTGTTTTTT
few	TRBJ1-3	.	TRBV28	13	CASSGVMGNTIYF	TGTGCCAGCAGTGGGGTTATGGGAAACACCATATATTTT
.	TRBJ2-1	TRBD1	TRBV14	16	CASRRGGQGARDEQFF	TGTGCCAGCAGACGAGGAGGACAGGGGGCTCGGGATGAGCAGTTCTTC
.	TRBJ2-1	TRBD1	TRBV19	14	CASSRQGKGNEQFF	TGTGCCAGTAGTAGACAGGGAAAGGGCAATGAGCAGTTCTTC
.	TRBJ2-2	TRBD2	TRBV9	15	CASSQRGRNTGELFF	TGTGCCAGCAGCCAGCGGGGGAGGAACACCGGGGAGCTGTTTTTT
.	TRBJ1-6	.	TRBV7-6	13	CASSLDMDSPLHF	TGTGCCAGCAGCCTCGACATGGATTCACCCCTCCACTTT
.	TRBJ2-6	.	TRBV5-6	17	CASSLVQGSSGANVLTF	TGTGCCAGCAGCTTGGTCCAGGGGAGTTCTGGGGCCAACGTCCTGACTTTC
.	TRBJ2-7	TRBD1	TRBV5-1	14	CASMIGTGSYEQYF	TGCGCCAGCATGATCGGGACAGGTAGCTACGAGCAGTACTTC
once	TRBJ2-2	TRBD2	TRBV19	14	CASSIGEGTGELFF	TGTGCCAGTAGTATAGGGGAGGGCACCGGGGAGCTGTTTTTT
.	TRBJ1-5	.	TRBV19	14	CASSIPGKNQPQHF	TGTGCCAGTAGTATTCCAGGCAAAAATCAGCCCCAGCATTTT
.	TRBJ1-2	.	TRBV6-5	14	CASTGGPAIYGYTF	TGTGCCAGCACCGGGGGCCCAGCGATCTATGGCTACACCTTC
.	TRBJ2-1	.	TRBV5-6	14	CASSLGYRSDEQFF	TGTGCCAGCAGCTTGGGATACAGGTCTGATGAGCAGTTCTTC
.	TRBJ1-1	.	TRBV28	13	CASRDDMNTEAFF	TGTGCCAGCAGGGACGACATGAACACTGAAGCTTTCTTT
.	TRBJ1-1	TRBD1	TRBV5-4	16	CASSEGQGRVSTEAFF	TGTGCCAGCAGCGAGGGACAGGGGAGGGTCAGCACTGAAGCTTTCTTT
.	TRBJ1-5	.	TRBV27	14	CASRPGTNNQPQHF	TGTGCCAGCAGGCCCGGGACAAACAATCAGCCCCAGCATTTT
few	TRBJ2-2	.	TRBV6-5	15	CASSLGGVGIGELFF	TGTGCCAGCAGTCTAGGGGGGGTAGGGATCGGGGAGCTGTTTTTT
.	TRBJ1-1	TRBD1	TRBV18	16	CASSPPGQAMNTEAFF	TGTGCCAGCTCACCACCGGGACAGGCTATGAACACTGAAGCTTTCTTT
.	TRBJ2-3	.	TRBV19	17	CASRGATGVHSTDTQYF	TGTGCCAGTAGGGGTGCGACAGGAGTCCATAGCACAGATACGCAGTATTTT
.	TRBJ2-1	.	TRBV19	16	CASSARRGSSYNEQFF	TGTGCCAGTAGTGCCCGGCGGGGAAGCTCCTACAATGAGCAGTTCTTC
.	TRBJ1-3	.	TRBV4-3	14	CASSQDLSGNTIYF	TGCGCCAGCAGCCAAGATCTCTCTGGAAACACCATATATTTT
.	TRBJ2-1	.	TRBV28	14	CASNRGGSYNEQFF	TGTGCCAGCAATCGAGGGGGCTCCTACAATGAGCAGTTCTTC
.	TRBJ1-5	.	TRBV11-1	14	CASSTDGINQPQHF	TGTGCCAGCAGCACTGACGGGATAAATCAGCCCCAGCATTTT
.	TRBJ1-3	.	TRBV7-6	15	CASSPSGGSGNTIYF	TGTGCCAGCAGCCCTTCGGGGGGGAGTGGAAACACCATATATTTT
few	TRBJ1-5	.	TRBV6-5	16	CASSYSGGWGDQPQHF	TGTGCCAGCAGTTACTCGGGAGGGTGGGGTGATCAGCCCCAGCATTTT
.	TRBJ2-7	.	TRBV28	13	CASSSPGFYEQYF	TGTGCCAGCAGCTCCCCGGGATTCTACGAGCAGTACTTC
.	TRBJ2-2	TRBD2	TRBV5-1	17	CASSSSPSGQNTGELFF	TGCGCCAGCAGCTCATCCCCTAGCGGTCAGAACACCGGGGAGCTGTTTTTT
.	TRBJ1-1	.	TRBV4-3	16	CASSQDSVTGDAEAFF	TGCGCCAGCAGCCAAGATTCGGTAACAGGAGACGCTGAAGCTTTCTTT
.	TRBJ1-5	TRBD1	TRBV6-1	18	CASSALPGTVLGNQPQHF	TGTGCCAGCAGTGCCCTCCCCGGGACAGTCCTGGGGAATCAGCCCCAGCATTTT
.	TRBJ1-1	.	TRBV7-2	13	CASSYLQGTEAFF	TGTGCCAGCAGCTACTTACAGGGAACTGAAGCTTTCTTT
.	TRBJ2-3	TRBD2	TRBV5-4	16	CASSFRLAGGSDTQYF	TGTGCCAGCAGCTTTCGACTAGCGGGGGGCTCCGATACGCAGTATTTT